The clone carrying this T cell receptor (beta chain) was picked up many times. The entry originates in a study of T-cell reconstitution after alpha-beta-depleted transplantation in children. Molecular barcoding with unique molecular identifiers was used for the TCRbeta library. TCRdb called the PCR reads again in MiXCR, with one record for every CDR3 protein. Seen here are 150,000 to 200,000 distinct CDR3 sequences, approximately 7% observed once, and the top ten hold 3%. Germline V lookup: CDR1 LNHNV, CDR2 YYDKDF (reference sequence). This CDR3 contains 17 residues. With V trimmed by 4 bases and J by 0 bases, 6 bases remained unmatched.

Sequenced material: PBMCs from the stem cell graft donor, taken from the stem cell graft. The J gene is TRBJ2-4, the V gene TRBV15; 10 bases align to TRBD2. The origin of this receptor is a human donor who donated a stem cell graft to a child with Wiskott-Aldrich syndrome. The CDR3 protein is CATSKASGGRAKNIQYF. The DNA for the CDR3 is TGTGCCACCAGCAAGGCTAGCGGGGGCCGAGCCAAAAACATTCAGTACTTC.